This T cell receptor beta chain was sequenced for a study of T cells after yellow fever vaccination. Universal primer sites and UMIs were introduced during 5'RACE template-switching synthesis of TCR cDNA. Via MiXCR, TCRdb re-called the 5' RACE reads, giving one row per CDR3 protein. Of 280,000 or so distinct CDR3 sequences in the sample, roughly 8.7% were seen once. Trimming shortened V by 3 bases and J by 6 bases, and 12 bases separated the two germline ends. Per the germline V gene, CDR1 is KGHDR and CDR2 is SFDVKD. CDR3 length equals 14 residues. Study conclusions and caveats: The study found a weaker secondary response that peaked faster, day 5 versus 15. At approximately 95% for CD4 and approximately 88% for CD8, most primary-vaccination clones showed up again after the booster.

On this clonotype: What it binds is unknown.

This sequence joins TRBV24-1 and TRBJ2-3, with a tentative D call TRBD2 (5 bases). Source: CD4+ T cells sorted from PBMCs, taken 5 days after the yellow fever booster vaccination. This clonotype originated in a man between 18 and 29 years old who received the YFV17D yellow fever vaccine. CDR3: CATSDTPGGDTQYF. CDR3 DNA: TGTGCCACCAGTGATACCCCGGGCGGGGATACGCAGTATTTT.